This T cell receptor beta chain stems from a study of radiotherapy plus CTLA-4 blockade in lung cancer. Study-level background: Objective responses were recorded in about 18% of patients, with disease control recorded in 25% to 40%. General study results and limits: According to reports, early shifts in blood T cell clones, alongside interferon-beta, forecast response most accurately. Tumor-origin TCR clones grew in blood after radiotherapy plus ipilimumab.

Sequenced by immunoSEQ multiplex PCR; TCRdb stores in-frame clones only, minus some. The sample contains tens of thousands of clones, roughly four fifths of which appear only once. To note about this clone: Its antigen is unknown.

Chemo-refractory metastatic non-small-cell lung cancer patients received focal radiation with ipilimumab CTLA-4 blockade. The germline V gene has CDR1 SGHRS and CDR2 YFSETQ. Trimming at V came to 4 bases and at J to 4 bases, leaving 2 bases not matched to a gene. The CDR3 length is 13 residues. The receptor was isolated from a human donor with non-small cell lung cancer that progressed on radiotherapy plus ipilimumab. The V and J genes are TRBV5-1 and TRBJ2-5; 9 bases fit TRBD2. Sequenced here: peripheral blood, sampled from a patient treated with radiotherapy plus ipilimumab. The CDR3 is CASSQAGGETQYF. In DNA form, the CDR3 reads TGCGCCAGCAGCCAAGCGGGAGGAGAGACCCAGTACTTC.